The rows below give T cell receptor beta chains drawn from one sample of a study of cytomegalovirus exposure and HLA in healthy donors. The method was immunoSEQ multiplex PCR; TCRdb's version includes in-frame clones alone and lacks a portion of them. The data show some 130,000 clones, about 73% seen once. The sequencing sample was made of PBMCs. These receptors all come from a human donor in good health. Both conserved end residues are part of each CDR3. Each record gives: D gene, clone size, J gene, V gene, CDR3 DNA, CDR3 protein. D genes are given only for firm matches. A clone size is listed for some rows: how often the clone was seen (once, few, many), or a class if it is expanded.

TRBD1 NA TRBJ1-6 TRBV5-1 TGCGCCAGCAGCCCGGATGGGACAGGGGGCCTAGGCAATTCACCCCTCCACTTT CASSPDGTGGLGNSPLHF
NA NA TRBJ1-2 TRBV27 TGTGCCAGCAGTTTTCGTGGCAGGGGCGGAGATGGCTACACCTTC CASSFRGRGGDGYTF
TRBD1 NA TRBJ1-5 TRBV30 TGTGCCTGGAGTTCGACAGGGGGCCGCCTTAGCAATCAGCCCCAGCATTTT CAWSSTGGRLSNQPQHF
TRBD2 NA TRBJ2-1 TRBV7-9 TGTGCCAGCAGCCCAGGCGCAGCGGGGGGGATCTACAATGAGCAGTTCTTC CASSPGAAGGIYNEQFF
TRBD1 NA TRBJ2-7 TRBV10-1 TGCGCCAGCACTCCGGGACAGGGATCCTACGAGCAGTACTTC CASTPGQGSYEQYF
TRBD2 few TRBJ2-1 TRBV7-2 TGTGCCAGCAATTTAGCGGGAGGGCCCCACAATGAGCAGTTCTTC CASNLAGGPHNEQFF
NA once TRBJ2-4 TRBV27 TGTGCCAGCAGTTTTGGGGGCAGTAAAAACATTCAGTACTTC CASSFGGSKNIQYF
NA few TRBJ1-5 TRBV6-1 TGTGCCAGCAGTGAAGCGGGACATAGCAATCAGCCCCAGCATTTT CASSEAGHSNQPQHF
TRBD2 NA TRBJ2-3 TRBV4-2 TGTGCCAGCAGCCAACTTGGGGCGGGGGGCACAGATACGCAGTATTTT CASSQLGAGGTDTQYF
NA NA TRBJ1-1 TRBV11-3 TGTGCCAGCAGCCGATGGGTCCCAGCCAGGCGGGCTTTGAACACTGAAGCTTTCTTT CASSRWVPARRALNTEAFF
NA NA TRBJ2-1 TRBV7-6 TGTGCCAGCAGCTTATTTGTCAACCCGAGCTCCTACAATGAGCAGTTCTTC CASSLFVNPSSYNEQFF
TRBD1 once TRBJ2-3 TRBV7-2 TGTGCCAGCAGCCCCCCGAGACAGGGATCAAGTGCTAGCACAGATACGCAGTATTTT CASSPPRQGSSASTDTQYF
NA NA TRBJ2-7 TRBV28 TGTGCCAGCAGTATAGTTTCCCCGGGGGAGCAGTACTTC CASSIVSPGEQYF
TRBD2 NA TRBJ2-7 TRBV7-6 TGTGCCAGCAGCCTACGGACTAGCGGGGGGTCCGAGCAGTACTTC CASSLRTSGGSEQYF
TRBD1 NA TRBJ1-2 TRBV4-1 TGCGCCAGCAGCCAAGATCCAATGGACAGGGGCCGGTTACCCTTC CASSQDPMDRGRLPF
TRBD1 NA TRBJ1-5 TRBV30 TGTGCCTGGAGTGTATGGGACAGGGTGCATCAGCCCCAGCATTTT CAWSVWDRVHQPQHF
TRBD1 NA TRBJ2-1 TRBV5-1 TGCGCCAGCGGATACTCACAGGGGAGCTCCTACAATGAGCAGTTCTTC CASGYSQGSSYNEQFF
NA NA TRBJ2-2 TRBV19 TGTGCCAGTAGTCCCCATCCCGGGGAGCTGTTTTTT CASSPHPGELFF
TRBD2 few TRBJ2-7 TRBV10-1 TGCGCCAGACCCTTAGCGGGAGGAGCCTACGAGCAGTACTTC CARPLAGGAYEQYF
NA few TRBJ2-7 TRBV19 TGTGCCAGTAGTATATCACAGGTATACGAGCAGTACTTC CASSISQVYEQYF
NA few TRBJ2-5 TRBV5-4 TGTGCCAGCAGCTTGGGATCCCAGGGACAAGAGACCCAGTACTTC CASSLGSQGQETQYF
TRBD1 once TRBJ2-5 TRBV23-1 TGCGCCAGCGCTGGCTGGGACAGGGTTCAAGAGACCCAGTACTTC CASAGWDRVQETQYF
TRBD2 few TRBJ2-1 TRBV27 TGTGCCAGCAGTTCGGGAGCGGGAGGCCGAAATGAGCAGTTCTTC CASSSGAGGRNEQFF
TRBD1 NA TRBJ1-2 TRBV18 TGTGCCAGCTCAATTGGACAGGGTGATGGCTACACCTTC CASSIGQGDGYTF
TRBD2 NA TRBJ2-4 TRBV19 TGTGCCAGTAGTATAGGAAGCGGGAGTAGAGGTGGGGTTCAGTACTTC CASSIGSGSRGGVQYF
NA NA TRBJ2-1 TRBV7-2 TGTGCCAGCAGCTCCCACAGCAAAGCAGGAGAGCAGTTCTTC CASSSHSKAGEQFF
NA NA TRBJ1-2 TRBV6-5 TGTGCCAGCAGGATGGAGGGATATGGCTACACCTTC CASRMEGYGYTF
TRBD1 NA TRBJ1-5 TRBV4-3 TGCGCCAGCAGCCAATACAGGGGGAATCAGCCCCAGCATTTT CASSQYRGNQPQHF
NA NA TRBJ1-2 TRBV5-1 TGCGCCAGCAAGCCCCGGGACACACTGTATGGCTACACCTTC CASKPRDTLYGYTF
NA NA TRBJ1-4 TRBV18 TGTGCCAGCTCACTCGTAGGCGCGAGGCCTGCAACTAATGAAAAACTGTTTTTT CASSLVGARPATNEKLFF
NA NA TRBJ1-1 TRBV15 TGTGCCACCAGCAGAGGAGTGCAGAACACTGAAGCTTTCTTT CATSRGVQNTEAFF
NA NA TRBJ1-4 TRBV28 TGTGCCAGCAGTTCTGACAGTTCAACTAATGAAAAACTGTTTTTT CASSSDSSTNEKLFF
NA once TRBJ1-4 TRBV6-1 TGTGCCAGCAGTGACCGAGCTAATGAAAAACTGTTTTTT CASSDRANEKLFF
NA NA TRBJ1-2 TRBV29-1 TGCAGCGTGGTCAACGGGGGCTACACCTTC CSVVNGGYTF
NA NA TRBJ2-2 TRBV5-8 TGTGCCAGCAGCTTGGCCTCAGTGAACACCGGGGAGCTGTTTTTT CASSLASVNTGELFF
TRBD1 few TRBJ2-7 TRBV18 TGTGCCAGCTCACCTTCGGGACAGCTCTACGAGCAGTACTTC CASSPSGQLYEQYF
NA NA TRBJ2-2 TRBV7-9 TGTGCCAGCAGCTTACTCCAGGGGCTGCTGTTTTTT CASSLLQGLLFF
NA NA TRBJ1-1 TRBV5-6 TGTGCCAGCAGGGAAGACGGGATGGACCGGAGCACTGAAGCTTTCTTT CASREDGMDRSTEAFF
NA NA TRBJ2-7 TRBV10-3 TGTGCCATCAGGGACAGTACCTCCTACGAGCAGTACTTC CAIRDSTSYEQYF
NA NA TRBJ1-5 TRBV6-1 TGTGCCAGCAGTGAAGGGACCAGATCCGGGACCAGGAGGGGTCAGCCCCAGCATTTT CASSEGTRSGTRRGQPQHF
TRBD1 NA TRBJ1-2 TRBV2 TGTGCCAGCAGTGTTCGGACAGGGGATGGCTACACCTTC CASSVRTGDGYTF
TRBD1 once TRBJ1-3 TRBV30 TGTGCCTTGCGACAGGGCGCTGGAAACACCATATATTTT CALRQGAGNTIYF
NA NA TRBJ2-1 TRBV4-1 TGCGCCAGCAGCCCCCTAATGGTGGGGAGACGCTCCTACAATGAGCAGTTCTTC CASSPLMVGRRSYNEQFF
NA NA TRBJ2-1 TRBV30 TGTGCCTGGAGTGAGGGGTATACAGGACACAATGAGCAGTTCTTC CAWSEGYTGHNEQFF
NA few TRBJ1-1 TRBV6-6 TGTGCCAGCAGCTGGAGGGCCATGAACACTGAAGCTTTCTTT CASSWRAMNTEAFF
TRBD2 NA TRBJ2-7 TRBV5-4 TGTGCCAGCAGCCGCCCCGCAGGGGCGGGAGGGGACGAGCAGTACTTC CASSRPAGAGGDEQYF
NA few TRBJ1-6 TRBV19 TGTGCCAGTAGTCCACAACGCTATAATTCACCCCTCCACTTT CASSPQRYNSPLHF
NA NA TRBJ2-5 TRBV6-6 TGTGCCAGCAGGAGGAAGGAGACCCAGTACTTC CASRRKETQYF
TRBD2 NA TRBJ2-7 TRBV28 TGTGCCAGCAGTTCTAGCGGGAGTAGATACGAGCAGTACTTC CASSSSGSRYEQYF
TRBD1 NA TRBJ1-2 TRBV19 TGTGCCAGTAGCACTCGTCGGGACAGGGCGTATGGCTACACCTTC CASSTRRDRAYGYTF
TRBD2 NA TRBJ2-7 TRBV7-9 TGTGCCAGCACCCTAGCGGGAGGGAACGAGCAGTACTTC CASTLAGGNEQYF
NA NA TRBJ2-7 TRBV7-2 TGTGCCAGCAGCATCGGCTACGAGCAGTACTTC CASSIGYEQYF
NA NA TRBJ2-7 TRBV6-5 TGTGCCAGCAGCCAAGGGGCGGCGCAGTACTTC CASSQGAAQYF
TRBD2 NA TRBJ2-1 TRBV6-1 TGTGCCAGCACCTTAGCGGGGTCCCATGAGCAGTTCTTC CASTLAGSHEQFF
TRBD1 NA TRBJ1-2 TRBV30 TGTGCCTGGAGTGTATTAGGGTGGGGGGACAGGGCCCCGGTGACCTTC CAWSVLGWGDRAPVTF
TRBD1 NA TRBJ2-5 TRBV5-4 TGTGCCAGCAGCCCGAGACAGGGAAGTGGGTTAGAGACCCAGTACTTC CASSPRQGSGLETQYF